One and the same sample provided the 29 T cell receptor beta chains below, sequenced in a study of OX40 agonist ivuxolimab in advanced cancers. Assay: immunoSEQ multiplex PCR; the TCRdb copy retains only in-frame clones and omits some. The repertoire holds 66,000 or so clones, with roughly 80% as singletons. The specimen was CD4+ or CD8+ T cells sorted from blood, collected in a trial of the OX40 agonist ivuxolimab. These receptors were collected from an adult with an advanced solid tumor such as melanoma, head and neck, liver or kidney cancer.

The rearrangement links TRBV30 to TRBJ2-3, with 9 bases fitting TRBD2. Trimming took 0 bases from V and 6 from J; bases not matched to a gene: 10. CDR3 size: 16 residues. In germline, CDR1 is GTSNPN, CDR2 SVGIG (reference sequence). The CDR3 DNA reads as TGTGCCTGGAGTGTAGGGAGTAGCGGGAGTTTTGATACGCAGTATTTT. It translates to CAWSVGSSGSFDTQYF.

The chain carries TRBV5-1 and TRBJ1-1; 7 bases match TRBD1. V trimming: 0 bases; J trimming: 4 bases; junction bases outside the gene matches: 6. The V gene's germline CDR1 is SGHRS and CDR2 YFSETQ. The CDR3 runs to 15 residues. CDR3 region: CASSLGLQGITEAFF. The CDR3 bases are TGCGCCAGCAGCTTGGGTTTACAGGGGATCACTGAAGCTTTCTTT.

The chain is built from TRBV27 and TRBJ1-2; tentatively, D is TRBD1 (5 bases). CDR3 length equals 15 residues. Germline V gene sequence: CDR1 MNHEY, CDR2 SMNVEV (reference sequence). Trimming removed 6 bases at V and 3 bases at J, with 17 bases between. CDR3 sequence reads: CASRFQGKEDYGYTF. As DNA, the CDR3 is TGTGCCAGCAGGTTCCAGGGAAAGGAGGACTATGGCTACACCTTC.

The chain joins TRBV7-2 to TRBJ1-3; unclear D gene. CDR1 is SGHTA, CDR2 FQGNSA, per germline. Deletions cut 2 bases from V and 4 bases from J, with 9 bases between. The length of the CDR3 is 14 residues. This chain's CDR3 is CASSLNGLGNTIYF. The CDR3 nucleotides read TGTGCCAGCAGCTTAAATGGACTGGGAAACACCATATATTTT.

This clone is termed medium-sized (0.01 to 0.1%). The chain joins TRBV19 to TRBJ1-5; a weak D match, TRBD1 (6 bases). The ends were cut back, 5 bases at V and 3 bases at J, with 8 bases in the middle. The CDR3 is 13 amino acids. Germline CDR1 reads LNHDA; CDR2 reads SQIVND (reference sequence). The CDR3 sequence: CASSRQANQPQHF. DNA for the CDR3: TGTGCCAGTAGTCGACAGGCCAATCAGCCCCAGCATTTT. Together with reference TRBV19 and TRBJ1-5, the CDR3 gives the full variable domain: DGGITQSPKYLFRKEGQNVTLSCEQNLNHDAMYWYRQDPGQGLRLIYYSQIVNDFQKGDIAEGYSVSREKKESFPLTVTSAQKNPTAFYLCASSRQANQPQHFGDGTRLSIL.

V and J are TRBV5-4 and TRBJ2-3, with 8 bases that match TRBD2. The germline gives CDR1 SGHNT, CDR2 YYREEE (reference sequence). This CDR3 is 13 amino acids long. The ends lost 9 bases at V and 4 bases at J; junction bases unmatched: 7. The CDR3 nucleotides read TGTGCCATGGGTGCGGGAGGACCAGATACGCAGTATTTT. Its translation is CAMGAGGPDTQYF.

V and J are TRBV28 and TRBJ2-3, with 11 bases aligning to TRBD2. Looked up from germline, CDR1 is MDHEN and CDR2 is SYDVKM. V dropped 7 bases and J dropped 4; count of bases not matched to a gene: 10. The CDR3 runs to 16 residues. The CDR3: CASTRRLAGRADTQYF. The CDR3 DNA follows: TGTGCCAGCACCCGAAGACTAGCGGGAAGGGCAGATACGCAGTATTTT.

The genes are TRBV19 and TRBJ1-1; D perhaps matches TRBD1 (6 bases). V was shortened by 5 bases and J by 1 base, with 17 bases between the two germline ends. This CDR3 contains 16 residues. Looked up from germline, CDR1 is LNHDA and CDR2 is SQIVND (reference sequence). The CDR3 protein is CASSVRLEDRNTEAFF. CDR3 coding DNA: TGTGCCAGTAGTGTCCGCCTAGAGGACAGGAACACTGAAGCTTTCTTT.

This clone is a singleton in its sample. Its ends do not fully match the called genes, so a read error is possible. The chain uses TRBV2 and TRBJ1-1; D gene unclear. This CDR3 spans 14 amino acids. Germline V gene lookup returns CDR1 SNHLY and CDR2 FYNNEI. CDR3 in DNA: TGTGCCAGCAGTGAAAAAAATTGGAACACTGAGGCTTTCTTT. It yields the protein CASSEKNWNTEAFF.

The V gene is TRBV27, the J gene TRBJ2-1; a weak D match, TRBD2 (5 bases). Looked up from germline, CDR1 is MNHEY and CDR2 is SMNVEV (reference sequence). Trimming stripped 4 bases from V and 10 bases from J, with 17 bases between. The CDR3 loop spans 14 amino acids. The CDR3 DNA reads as TGTGCCAGCAGTTCTACCCTAAACCCGGGGGAGCAGTTCTTC. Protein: CASSSTLNPGEQFF.

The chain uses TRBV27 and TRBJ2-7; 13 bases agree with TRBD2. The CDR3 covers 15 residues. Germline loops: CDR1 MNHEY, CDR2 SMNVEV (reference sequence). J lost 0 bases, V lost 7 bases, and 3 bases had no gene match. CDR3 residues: CASIRTSGSSYEQYF. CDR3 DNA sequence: TGTGCCAGCATCCGGACTAGCGGGAGCTCCTACGAGCAGTACTTC.

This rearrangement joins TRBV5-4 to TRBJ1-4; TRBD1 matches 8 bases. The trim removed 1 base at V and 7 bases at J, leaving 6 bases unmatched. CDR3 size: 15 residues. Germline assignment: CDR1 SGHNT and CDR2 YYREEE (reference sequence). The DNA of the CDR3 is TGTGCCAGCAGCTTGTTGGCAGGGGGCAGTGAAAAACTGTTTTTT. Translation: CASSLLAGGSEKLFF. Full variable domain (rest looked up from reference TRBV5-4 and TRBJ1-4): ETGVTQSPTHLIKTRGQQVTLRCSSQSGHNTVSWYQQALGQGPQFIFQYYREEENGRGNFPPRFSGLQFPNYSSELNVNALELDDSALYLCASSLLAGGSEKLFFGSGTQLSVL.

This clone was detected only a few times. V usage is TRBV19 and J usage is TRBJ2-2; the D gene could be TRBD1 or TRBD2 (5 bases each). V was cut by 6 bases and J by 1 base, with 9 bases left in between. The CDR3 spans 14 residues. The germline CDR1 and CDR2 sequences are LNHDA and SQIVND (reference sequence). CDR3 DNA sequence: TGTGCCAGTAGCTCGGGACGGAACACCGGGGAGCTGTTTTTT. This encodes CASSSGRNTGELFF.

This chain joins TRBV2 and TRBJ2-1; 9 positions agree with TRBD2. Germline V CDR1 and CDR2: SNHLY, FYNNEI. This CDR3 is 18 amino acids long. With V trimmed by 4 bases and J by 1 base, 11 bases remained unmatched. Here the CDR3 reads CASSGTSASSGSYNEQFF. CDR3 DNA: TGTGCCAGCAGTGGGACTAGCGCATCCTCGGGATCCTACAATGAGCAGTTCTTC.

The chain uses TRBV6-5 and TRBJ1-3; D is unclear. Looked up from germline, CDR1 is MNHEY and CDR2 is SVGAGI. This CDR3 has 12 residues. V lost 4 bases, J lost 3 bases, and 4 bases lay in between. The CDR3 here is CASSSDGNTIYF. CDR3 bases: TGTGCCAGCAGTTCGGATGGAAACACCATATATTTT.

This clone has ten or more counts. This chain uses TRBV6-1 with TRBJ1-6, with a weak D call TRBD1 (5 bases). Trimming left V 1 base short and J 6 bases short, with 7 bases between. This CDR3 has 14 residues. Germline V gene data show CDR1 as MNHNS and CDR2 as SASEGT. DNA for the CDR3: TGTGCCAGCAGTGAAGGACAGTCTAATTCACCCCTCCACTTT. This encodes CASSEGQSNSPLHF.

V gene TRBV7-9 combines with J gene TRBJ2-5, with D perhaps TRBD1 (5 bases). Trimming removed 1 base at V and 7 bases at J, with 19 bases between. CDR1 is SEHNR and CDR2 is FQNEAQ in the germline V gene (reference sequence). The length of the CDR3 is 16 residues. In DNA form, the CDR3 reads TGTGCCAGCAGCTTAGTCGGTTGGCAGGGTTCGGGGACCCAGTACTTC. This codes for CASSLVGWQGSGTQYF.

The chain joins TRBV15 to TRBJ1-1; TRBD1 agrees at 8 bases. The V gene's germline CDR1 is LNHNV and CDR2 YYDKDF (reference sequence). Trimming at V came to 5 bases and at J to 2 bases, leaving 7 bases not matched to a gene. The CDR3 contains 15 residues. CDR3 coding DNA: TGTGCCACCAGCCAACAGGGGGGCATTAACACTGAAGCTTTCTTT. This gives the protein CATSQQGGINTEAFF.

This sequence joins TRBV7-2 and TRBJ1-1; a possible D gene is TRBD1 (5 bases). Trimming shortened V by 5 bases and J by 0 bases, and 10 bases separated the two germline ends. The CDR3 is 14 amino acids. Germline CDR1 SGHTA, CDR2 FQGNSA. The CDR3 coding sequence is TGTGCCAGCAGCCTGGGGGTTTTGAACACTGAAGCTTTCTTT. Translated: CASSLGVLNTEAFF.

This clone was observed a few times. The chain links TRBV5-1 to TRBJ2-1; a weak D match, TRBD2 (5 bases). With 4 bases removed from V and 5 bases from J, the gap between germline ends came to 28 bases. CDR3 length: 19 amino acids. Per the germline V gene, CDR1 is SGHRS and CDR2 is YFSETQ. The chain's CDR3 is CASSLSPISPDYVNNEQFF. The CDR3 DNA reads TGCGCCAGCAGCCTATCGCCAATATCGCCCGACTACGTAAACAATGAGCAGTTCTTC.

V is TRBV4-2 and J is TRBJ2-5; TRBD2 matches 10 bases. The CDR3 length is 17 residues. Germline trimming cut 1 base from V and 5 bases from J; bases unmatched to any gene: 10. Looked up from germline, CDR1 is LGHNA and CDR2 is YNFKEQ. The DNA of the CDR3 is TGTGCCAGCAGCCAAGTGTCAAGCGGGAGGGCCTCGGAGACCCAGTACTTC. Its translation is CASSQVSSGRASETQYF.

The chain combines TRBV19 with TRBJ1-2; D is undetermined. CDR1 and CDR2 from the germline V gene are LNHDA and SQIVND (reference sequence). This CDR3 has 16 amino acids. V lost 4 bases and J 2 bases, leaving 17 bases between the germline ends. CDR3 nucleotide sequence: TGTGCCAGTAGTACCCATGATACCCGAGCGAACTATGGCTACACCTTC. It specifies CASSTHDTRANYGYTF.

The CDR3 is CASSSRGSFHEQYF. DNA for the CDR3: TGTGCCAGCAGCTCCCGGGGCTCTTTCCACGAGCAGTACTTC. V and J are TRBV13 and TRBJ2-7; D is perhaps TRBD1 or TRBD2 (5 bases each). The germline CDR1 and CDR2 sequences are PRHDT and FYEKMQ (reference sequence). This CDR3 spans 14 amino acids. V was clipped by 4 bases and J by 5 bases, with 15 bases between them.

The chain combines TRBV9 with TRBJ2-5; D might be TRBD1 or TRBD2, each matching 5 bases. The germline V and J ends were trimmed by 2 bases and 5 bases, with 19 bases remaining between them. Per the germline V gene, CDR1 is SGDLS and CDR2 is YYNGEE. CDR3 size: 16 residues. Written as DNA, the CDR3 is TGTGCCAGCAGCGTTGGTACGGGGCTGATCGGGGAGACCCAGTACTTC. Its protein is CASSVGTGLIGETQYF. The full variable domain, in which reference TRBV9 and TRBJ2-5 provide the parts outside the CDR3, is DSGVTQTPKHLITATGQRVTLRCSPRSGDLSVYWYQQSLDQGLQFLIQYYNGEERAKGNILERFSAQQFPDLHSELNLSSLELGDSALYFCASSVGTGLIGETQYFGPGTRLLVL.

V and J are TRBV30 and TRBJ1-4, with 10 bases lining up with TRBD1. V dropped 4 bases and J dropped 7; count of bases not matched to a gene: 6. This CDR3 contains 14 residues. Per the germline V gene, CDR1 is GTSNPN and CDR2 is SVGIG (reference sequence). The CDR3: CAWTRQGAGEKLFF. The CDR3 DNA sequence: TGTGCCTGGACCAGACAGGGGGCGGGTGAAAAACTGTTTTTT. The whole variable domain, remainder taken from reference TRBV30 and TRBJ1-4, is SQTIHQWPATLVQPVGSPLSLECTVEGTSNPNLYWYRQAAGRGLQLLFYSVGIGQISSEVPQNLSASRPQDRQFILSSKKLLLSDSGFYLCAWTRQGAGEKLFFGSGTQLSVL.

In nucleotides, the CDR3 is TGTGCCAGTAGTATCCGGGGGACAGGGGCCAACGTCCTGACTTTC. Its translation: CASSIRGTGANVLTF. This chain connects TRBV19 to TRBJ2-6; the D gene could be TRBD1 or TRBD2 (6 bases each). CDR3 length equals 15 residues. Trimming removed 3 bases from V and 4 bases from J, with 10 bases in between. Germline loops: CDR1 LNHDA, CDR2 SQIVND (reference sequence).

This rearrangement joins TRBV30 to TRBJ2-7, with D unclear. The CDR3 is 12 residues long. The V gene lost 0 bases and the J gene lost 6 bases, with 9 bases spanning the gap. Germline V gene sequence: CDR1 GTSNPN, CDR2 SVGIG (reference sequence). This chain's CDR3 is CAWSVGGGEQYF. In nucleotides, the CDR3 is TGTGCCTGGAGTGTAGGTGGTGGCGAGCAGTACTTC.

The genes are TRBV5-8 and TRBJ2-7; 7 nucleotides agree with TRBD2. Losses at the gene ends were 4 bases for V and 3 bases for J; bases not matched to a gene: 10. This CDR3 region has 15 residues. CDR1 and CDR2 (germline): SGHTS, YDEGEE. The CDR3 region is CASSTTVGTNYEQYF. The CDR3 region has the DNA TGTGCCAGCAGCACGACGGTGGGGACTAACTACGAGCAGTACTTC.

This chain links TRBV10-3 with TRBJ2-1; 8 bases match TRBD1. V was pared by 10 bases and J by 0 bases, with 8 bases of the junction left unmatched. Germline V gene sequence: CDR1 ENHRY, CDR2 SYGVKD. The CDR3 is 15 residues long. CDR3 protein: CATVEQGGSYNEQFF. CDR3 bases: TGTGCCACCGTCGAACAGGGGGGCTCCTACAATGAGCAGTTCTTC.